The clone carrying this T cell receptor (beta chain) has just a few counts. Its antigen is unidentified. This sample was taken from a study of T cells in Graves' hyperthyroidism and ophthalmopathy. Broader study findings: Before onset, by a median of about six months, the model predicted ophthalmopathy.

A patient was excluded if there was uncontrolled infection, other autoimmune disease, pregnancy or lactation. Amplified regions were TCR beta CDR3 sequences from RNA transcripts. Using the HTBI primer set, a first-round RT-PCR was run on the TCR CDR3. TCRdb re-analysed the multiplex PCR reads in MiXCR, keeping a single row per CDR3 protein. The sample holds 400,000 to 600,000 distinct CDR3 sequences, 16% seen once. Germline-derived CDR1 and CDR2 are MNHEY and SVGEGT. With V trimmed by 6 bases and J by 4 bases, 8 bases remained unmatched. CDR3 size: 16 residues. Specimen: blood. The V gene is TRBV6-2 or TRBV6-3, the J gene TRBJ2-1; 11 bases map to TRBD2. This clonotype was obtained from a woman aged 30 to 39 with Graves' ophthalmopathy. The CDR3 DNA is TGTGCCAGCAGATCCACTAGCGGGAGAAATTACAATGAGCAGTTCTTC. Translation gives CASRSTSGRNYNEQFF.